This entry describes one T cell receptor beta chain. The CDR3 consists of 17 residues. V was shortened by 0 bases and J by 3 bases, with 18 bases between the two germline ends. Germline loops: CDR1 SGDLS, CDR2 YYNGEE. This specimen belongs to a study of blood T cell repertoires in COVID-19. The wider study: The cDNA or gDNA used as material had been derived from T cells, B-cell-depleted T cells, or PBMCs.

Study processing details: From reference gene primer amplification, estimates of nucleated cell counts were derived. Repertoires were generated with immunoSEQ multiplex PCR, while TCRdb's copy carries only in-frame clones and drops some. For V, J and clone size, that table is used; D and trimming come from the DNA. The table has some 30,000 clones, around 90% seen once. Sequencing was carried out using peripheral blood. V and J are TRBV9 and TRBJ1-2, with D possibly TRBD1 on 6 matching bases. The source of this sequence is a man aged 50-60 years with active or convalescent COVID-19. The CDR3 nucleotides are TGTGCCAGCAGCGTAGACGCCGGGGGGGCAAGGCACTATGGCTACACCTTC. This gives the protein CASSVDAGGARHYGYTF.